This T cell receptor beta chain stems from a study of blood T cell repertoires in COVID-19. TCRdb's copy holds only in-frame clones and misses some; the assay was immunoSEQ multiplex PCR. This sample carries fewer than 85,000 clones, about 88% of them seen once, and the ten largest clones take over 8.5%. The CDR3 covers 12 residues. Deletions cut 11 bases from V and 4 bases from J, with 12 bases between. In germline, CDR1 is ENHRY, CDR2 SYGVKD. The chain has TRBV10-3 and TRBJ1-3; perhaps TRBD1 as D (5 bases). The specimen sequenced was peripheral blood. This receptor was identified in a human donor in a cohort sampled during active COVID-19. DNA of the CDR3: TGTGCCGGGGCCACACGGGGAAACACCATATATTTT. It encodes CAGATRGNTIYF.